Listed here are 17 T cell receptor beta chains from one sample, sequenced in a study of Tregs in tolerant kidney transplant recipients. Assay used: immunoSEQ multiplex PCR; TCRdb lists only in-frame clones, some missing. The table shows 110,000 or so clones, with 92% occurring only once. Sequenced: CD4+ T cells from blood. These TCRs come from a human donor in good health.

Written as DNA, the CDR3 is TGTGCCAGCAGTACCAACGGGCGAGGAGAGCAGTACTTC. It yields the protein CASSTNGRGEQYF. V gene TRBV6-1 combines with J gene TRBJ2-7; no clear D. The V gene lost 5 bases and the J gene lost 7 bases, with 15 bases spanning the gap. The CDR3 has 13 residues. Per the germline V gene, CDR1 is MNHNS and CDR2 is SASEGT.

This chain uses TRBV18 with TRBJ1-1; D unclear. This CDR3 region has 14 residues. CDR1 and CDR2 from the germline V gene are KGHSH and LQKENI. Between the trimmed V and J ends, which lost 3 bases and 4 bases, there was a span of 12 bases. CDR3 amino acids: CASSPEWRGTEAFF. The DNA for the CDR3 is TGTGCCAGCTCACCCGAGTGGCGGGGCACTGAAGCTTTCTTT.

The chain is built from TRBV5-1 and TRBJ2-1, with D perhaps TRBD1 (6 bases). CDR1 is SGHRS, CDR2 YFSETQ, per germline. The CDR3 has 14 residues. With 1 base removed from V and 2 bases from J, the gap between germline ends came to 7 bases. DNA of the CDR3: TGCGCCAGCAGCTTGCACAGGGCCTACAATGAGCAGTTCTTC. This translates into CASSLHRAYNEQFF.

J is TRBJ1-2 and V is TRBV7-6; D is unresolved. CDR1 is SGHVS and CDR2 is FNYEAQ in the germline V gene. The V and J ends lost 3 bases and 2 bases respectively, with 10 bases between them. CDR3 size: 14 residues. The CDR3, as DNA: TGTGCCAGCAGCTTTGGTACTCAGAACTATGGCTACACCTTC. Protein product: CASSFGTQNYGYTF.

The chain recombines TRBV5-1 with TRBJ2-7; TRBD2 might be the D (6 bases). The germline gives CDR1 SGHRS, CDR2 YFSETQ. Trimming pared 4 bases from V and 9 bases from J, leaving 26 bases between. The CDR3 runs to 16 residues. CDR3 coding DNA: TGCGCCAGCAGCAATGGTCCGGGAGTTCCCGCTAGGGCGCAGTACTTC. Translation gives CASSNGPGVPARAQYF.

The chain recombines TRBV5-1 with TRBJ2-1; 11 nucleotides line up with TRBD2. The CDR3 has 16 amino acids. Germline loops: CDR1 SGHRS, CDR2 YFSETQ. Unmatched junction bases numbered 6, after V lost 4 bases and J lost 3 bases. In DNA, the CDR3 is TGCGCCAGCAGCGTTACTAGCGGGAGTGGCTACAATGAGCAGTTCTTC. Translation gives CASSVTSGSGYNEQFF. Using reference TRBV5-1 and TRBJ2-1 for the parts outside the CDR3, the full variable domain is KAGVTQTPRYLIKTRGQQVTLSCSPISGHRSVSWYQQTPGQGLQFLFEYFSETQRNKGNFPGRFSGRQFSNSRSEMNVSTLELGDSALYLCASSVTSGSGYNEQFFGPGTRLTVL.

The rearrangement uses TRBV29-1 and TRBJ1-1; 9 bases line up with TRBD1. The CDR3 is 15 amino acids. V shed 6 bases and J 7 bases; nucleotides not matched to a gene: 15. Germline CDR1 SQVTM, CDR2 ANQGSEA. DNA for the CDR3: TGCAGCGTCGGGGGGACAGGGTTCAAAGGGGGTGAAGCTTTCTTT. It yields the protein CSVGGTGFKGGEAFF.

CDR3 DNA: TGTGCCAGCAGCACTCCTGGACAGGGGGCCTCCTACGAGCAGTACTTC. As protein: CASSTPGQGASYEQYF. The chain uses TRBV7-8 and TRBJ2-7, with 11 bases fitting TRBD1. CDR3 size: 16 residues. Germline V gives CDR1 SGHVS, CDR2 FQNEAQ. Germline trimming cut 5 bases from V and 0 bases from J; bases unmatched to any gene: 6.

The chain links TRBV30 to TRBJ1-5; 11 nucleotides agree with TRBD1. Germline CDR1 is GTSNPN and CDR2 is SVGIG (reference sequence). The CDR3 runs 16 residues. J gave up 4 bases and V 0 bases, and 5 bases lay outside the gene matches. CDR3 nucleotide sequence: TGTGCCTGGAGTGTACGGGACAGGGGGTGGAATCAGCCCCAGCATTTT. It specifies CAWSVRDRGWNQPQHF.

CDR3 sequence (DNA): TGCGCCAGCAGCCAAGGTAGACAAGAAAAAAGGGATTCACCCCTCCACTTT. This translates into CASSQGRQEKRDSPLHF. V usage is TRBV4-1 and J usage is TRBJ1-6; D is undetermined. From germline, CDR1 is MGHRA and CDR2 YSYEKL. V was pared by 1 base and J by 8 bases, with 18 bases between. The CDR3 is 17 residues long.

This clone was seen a single time. J is TRBJ1-2 and V is TRBV7-9; a weak D match, TRBD1 (6 bases). Germline CDR1 SEHNR, CDR2 FQNEAQ (reference sequence). This CDR3 has 13 residues. V was cut by 6 bases and J by 8 bases, with 16 bases left in between. The DNA of the CDR3 is TGTGCCAGCAGTCAAACAGGGTCCTCGGGCTACACCTTC. Residues: CASSQTGSSGYTF. Combining the CDR3 with reference TRBV7-9 and TRBJ1-2 gives the whole variable domain DTGVSQNPRHKITKRGQNVTFRCDPISEHNRLYWYRQTLGQGPEFLTYFQNEAQLEKSRLLSDRFSAERPKGSFSTLEIQRTEQGDSAMYLCASSQTGSSGYTFGSGTRLTVV.

The V and J genes are TRBV11-2 and TRBJ2-1, with a possible D match to TRBD2 (5 bases). The CDR3 runs to 15 residues. Trimming took 1 base from V and 0 from J, leaving 7 bases between them. The germline V gene encodes CDR1 SGHAT and CDR2 FQNNGV. The CDR3 DNA follows: TGTGCCAGCAGCTTAGGCGGGCTCTCCTACAATGAGCAGTTCTTC. The encoded protein is CASSLGGLSYNEQFF. The complete variable domain, with remaining parts taken from reference TRBV11-2 and TRBJ2-1, reads EAGVAQSPRYKIIEKRQSVAFWCNPISGHATLYWYQQILGQGPKLLIQFQNNGVVDDSQLPKDRFSAERLKGVDSTLKIQPAKLEDSAVYLCASSLGGLSYNEQFFGPGTRLTVL.

The rearrangement links TRBV4-2 to TRBJ1-1, with TRBD1 identical over 9 bases. The CDR3 extends over 13 amino acids. CDR1 is LGHNA and CDR2 is YNFKEQ in the germline V gene. J gave up 14 bases and V 3 bases, and 10 bases lay outside the gene matches. The CDR3 sequence: CASSQARDRVRFF. Written as DNA, the CDR3 is TGTGCCAGCAGCCAGGCGAGGGACAGGGTCCGCTTCTTT.

V and J are TRBV5-4 and TRBJ2-2; no reliable D call. Between the trimmed V and J ends, which lost 2 bases and 4 bases, there was a span of 9 bases. CDR1 and CDR2 from the germline V gene are SGHNT and YYREEE (reference sequence). This CDR3 contains 14 residues. The CDR3 region is CASSFLGGTGELFF. Here the CDR3 DNA reads TGTGCCAGCAGCTTCTTAGGCGGCACCGGGGAGCTGTTTTTT.

The V call is TRBV6-5, the J call TRBJ1-5, with a weak D call TRBD1 (5 bases). CDR3 length: 15 residues. V gave up 0 bases and J gave up 7 bases, with 13 bases separating them. Germline V CDR1 and CDR2: MNHEY, SVGAGI. For the CDR3, the DNA is TGTGCCAGCAGTTACTCGAGGGGAGTGAGCCAGCCCCAGCATTTT. Translated: CASSYSRGVSQPQHF.

This chain's CDR3 is CASSGRVNYEQYF. CDR3 coding DNA: TGTGCCAGCTCAGGACGAGTGAACTACGAGCAGTACTTC. The rearrangement joins TRBV18 to TRBJ2-7; D not certain. CDR3 length: 13 amino acids. The germline CDR1 and CDR2 sequences are KGHSH and LQKENI. Between the trimmed V and J ends, which lost 5 bases and 3 bases, there was a span of 11 bases.

The chain combines TRBV9 with TRBJ2-5, with D perhaps matching TRBD1 or TRBD2 (5 bases each). This CDR3 spans 15 amino acids. The V end lost 6 bases, the J end lost 4 bases, and 19 bases lay between the germline ends. Germline-derived CDR1 and CDR2 are SGDLS and YYNGEE. The CDR3 reads CASTTGGLLLETQYF. CDR3 nucleotide sequence: TGTGCCAGCACTACAGGAGGTCTCTTACTAGAGACCCAGTACTTC.